The 15 T cell receptor beta chains given below trace back to one sample, sequenced in a study of cytomegalovirus exposure and HLA in healthy donors. 60 Vbeta and 13 Jbeta primers were used in PCR. The protocol was immunoSEQ multiplex PCR, while the TCRdb copy is restricted to in-frame clones and leaves out a portion. The sample has roughly 73,000 clones, approximately 80% seen once. The sample comprised PBMCs. The receptors were gathered from a man between 40 and 49 years old in good health and CMV-seronegative.

The chain has TRBV28 and TRBJ2-6, with a possible D match to TRBD1 (6 bases). The CDR3 has 14 amino acids. Germline-derived CDR1 and CDR2 are MDHEN and SYDVKM. Deletions cut 6 bases from V and 2 bases from J, with 8 bases between. CDR3 sequence (DNA): TGTGCCAGCAGGCACAGGGCTGGGGCCAACGTCCTGACTTTC. Translated, it gives CASRHRAGANVLTF.

The chain employs TRBV5-1 and TRBJ2-2, with 8 nucleotides matching TRBD1. V shed 0 bases and J 5 bases; nucleotides not matched to a gene: 12. This CDR3 spans 18 amino acids. Germline assignment: CDR1 SGHRS and CDR2 YFSETQ. CDR3 in amino acids: CASSLARGPLAVTGELFF. For the CDR3, the DNA is TGCGCCAGCAGCTTGGCCAGGGGGCCACTAGCAGTTACCGGGGAGCTGTTTTTT.

The gene calls are TRBV7-8 and TRBJ2-5, with D unclear. This CDR3 region has 15 residues. The germline V gene encodes CDR1 SGHVS and CDR2 FQNEAQ. V was cut by 1 base and J by 3 bases, with 12 bases left in between. In nucleotides, the CDR3 is TGTGCCAGCAGCTTAGGTCATCGGTATAAAGAGACCCAGTACTTC. Residues: CASSLGHRYKETQYF.

Only one count was recorded for this clone. V gene TRBV7-2 combines with J gene TRBJ1-2, with TRBD1 identical over 7 bases. V dropped 7 bases and J dropped 8; count of bases not matched to a gene: 4. The CDR3 covers 11 residues. Germline-derived CDR1 and CDR2 are SGHTA and FQGNSA. This CDR3 is CASTQGEGYTF. The CDR3, as DNA: TGTGCCAGCACCCAGGGGGAAGGCTACACCTTC.

The CDR3 loop is CASTPRTAENTEAFF. The DNA of the CDR3 is TGTGCCAGCACCCCGCGGACAGCCGAGAACACTGAAGCTTTCTTT. This rearrangement joins TRBV25-1 to TRBJ1-1, with D possibly matching TRBD1 (6 bases). Germline CDR1 reads MGHDK; CDR2 reads SYGVNS. V lost 7 bases, J lost 1 base, and 16 bases lay in between. The CDR3 totals 15 residues.

The chain carries TRBV10-3 and TRBJ2-1; D might be TRBD2 (6 bases). V lost 8 bases, J lost 6 bases, and 14 bases lay in between. The CDR3 covers 13 residues. Germline CDR1 reads ENHRY; CDR2 reads SYGVKD. The chain's CDR3 is CAIRGRTGNEQFF. CDR3 coding DNA: TGTGCCATCCGAGGGAGGACTGGCAATGAGCAGTTCTTC.

The chain employs TRBV27 and TRBJ2-3; 7 bases agree with TRBD1. This CDR3 region has 18 residues. The V and J ends lost 4 bases and 0 bases, in that order; junction bases with no gene match: 13. The germline V gene has CDR1 MNHEY and CDR2 SMNVEV (reference sequence). The CDR3 loop is CASSSTPTGSFSTDTQYF. The CDR3 DNA reads as TGTGCCAGCAGTTCAACTCCGACAGGGAGTTTCAGCACAGATACGCAGTATTTT.

The rearrangement links TRBV6-5 to TRBJ1-3, with a tentative D call TRBD1 (5 bases). With 6 bases removed from V and 11 bases from J, the gap between germline ends came to 11 bases. The CDR3 sequence is 11 residues long. Germline lookup yields CDR1 MNHEY and CDR2 SVGAGI. In DNA, the CDR3 is TGTGCCAGCAGCAGCGCGGGGGCCATATATTTT. It translates to CASSSAGAIYF.

The CDR3 is CAWSVTGYGYTF. The CDR3 bases are TGTGCCTGGAGTGTTACAGGCTATGGCTACACCTTC. This chain uses TRBV30 with TRBJ1-2; TRBD1 is a possible D gene (5 bases). The CDR3 contains 12 residues. V dropped 0 bases and J dropped 4 bases, with 6 bases sitting between them. Per germline, CDR1 GTSNPN and CDR2 SVGIG (reference sequence).

The genes are TRBV6-5 and TRBJ2-2; possible D gene TRBD1, 5 bases. This CDR3 contains 15 residues. The germline gives CDR1 MNHEY, CDR2 SVGAGI. V was trimmed by 4 bases and J by 1 base, leaving 10 bases between them. The CDR3 protein is CASSSPDKNTGELFF. The CDR3 nucleotides are TGTGCCAGCAGTTCCCCGGACAAGAACACCGGGGAGCTGTTTTTT.

The sample holds one count of this clone. The rearrangement uses TRBV6-5 and TRBJ2-3, with TRBD1 matching 8 bases. Germline V lookup: CDR1 MNHEY, CDR2 SVGAGI. The CDR3 is 14 amino acids. The ends lost 8 bases at V and 3 bases at J; junction bases unmatched: 7. The CDR3 loop is CASARGPKTDTQYF. In DNA, the CDR3 is TGTGCCAGCGCCAGGGGGCCGAAGACAGATACGCAGTATTTT.

The rearrangement links TRBV18 to TRBJ2-5; maybe TRBD2 (7 bases). Germline V gene data show CDR1 as KGHSH and CDR2 as LQKENI. Trimming took off 3 bases at V and 5 bases at J, with 13 bases between the two ends. This CDR3 is built from 14 residues. CDR3 amino acids: CASSPPRGRETQYF. The CDR3 DNA sequence: TGTGCCAGCTCACCGCCGCGGGGGCGGGAGACCCAGTACTTC.

The chain combines TRBV7-9 with TRBJ2-7; possibly TRBD2 for D (5 bases). Germline lookup yields CDR1 SEHNR and CDR2 FQNEAQ (reference sequence). Trimming cost V 5 bases and J 3 bases, with 8 bases left between them. The CDR3 runs to 12 residues. The CDR3 loop is CASSLLDYEQYF. The CDR3 DNA follows: TGTGCCAGCAGCCTACTAGACTACGAGCAGTACTTC.

This sequence joins TRBV5-1 and TRBJ1-4; 7 nucleotides match TRBD1. This CDR3 region has 17 residues. The junction had 9 bases not matched to a gene; V was cut back by 0 bases and J by 4 bases. Germline CDR1 reads SGHRS; CDR2 reads YFSETQ. The CDR3 reads CASSLVPGDSGNEKLFF. CDR3 nucleotides: TGCGCCAGCAGCTTGGTGCCGGGGGACAGCGGTAATGAAAAACTGTTTTTT.

The CDR3 DNA is TGCAGTGCTAGAGATCGCGACGAGCAGTACTTC. Translation gives CSARDRDEQYF. The V call is TRBV20-1, the J call TRBJ2-7; D gene unclear. There are 11 residues in the CDR3. The V and J ends lost 0 bases and 5 bases respectively, with 5 bases between them. Germline V lookup: CDR1 DFQATT, CDR2 SNEGSKA (reference sequence).